This T cell receptor beta chain came from a study of cytomegalovirus exposure and HLA in healthy donors. In the study overall: Falling in the Caucasian-associated ancestry cluster were 81% of 398 genotyped donors.

It was with 60 Vbeta and 13 Jbeta primers that the PCR ran. Here immunoSEQ multiplex PCR was the method, and the copy in TCRdb shows in-frame clones only, minus some. The repertoire holds roughly 180,000 clones, approximately 81% seen once, with 1% in the top ten. Germline CDR1 reads SGHKS; CDR2 reads YYEKEE (reference sequence). The V and J ends lost 0 bases and 11 bases respectively, with 14 bases between them. This CDR3 is 14 amino acids long. This TCR derives from a boy aged 2 to 10 in good health and CMV-seronegative. The chain combines TRBV5-5 with TRBJ1-4; possibly TRBD1 for D (6 bases). Sequencing was done on a sample of PBMCs. The CDR3 here is CASSLDRERYKLFF. CDR3 DNA: TGTGCCAGCAGCTTGGACAGGGAAAGATATAAACTGTTTTTT.